The T cell receptor (beta chain) under discussion was sequenced for a study of T cell responses to AZD1222 COVID-19 vaccine. Whole-study findings and limits: Spike-wide coverage was observed for vaccine-associated CD4 TCRs, with dominant responses at 160-218 and 743-854. Baseline seropositives among AZD1222 recipients totaled only 5 to 7. It should be noted that donors were predominantly white British and more often female, and clonal diversity was possibly underestimated. Nearly half of spike-specific TCRs reportedly go after variant regions that carry no mutations.

Trimming removed 1 base from V and 6 bases from J; junction bases left unmatched: 7. CDR1 and CDR2 (germline): SGHAT, FQNNGV. This CDR3 is 17 amino acids long. Concerning this clone: The target antigen is unknown.

Repertoires were generated with immunoSEQ multiplex PCR, while TCRdb's copy carries only in-frame clones and drops some. In the table there are some 70,000 clones, roughly four fifths of which are singletons. The source is an adult in good health. V usage is TRBV11-2 and J usage is TRBJ2-1, with 12 bases identical to TRBD2. Sequenced here: peripheral blood, sampled on day 0 of AZD1222 vaccination. The CDR3 spells CASSLGVLAGGRNEQFF. The CDR3 DNA reads as TGTGCCAGCAGCTTAGGGGTTCTAGCGGGGGGGCGCAATGAGCAGTTCTTC.